This passage covers 9 T cell receptor beta chains from one sample sequenced in a study of CD8+CD57+ T cells in acquired aplastic anemia. Sequenced patients had shown CD8+CD57+ cell expansion by flow cytometry. CDR3 and TCR beta VDJ profiling relied on a genomic DNA template. From the reads, TCRdb called clonotypes with MiXCR, one entry per CDR3 protein. The repertoire holds roughly 180,000 distinct CDR3 sequences, 45% to 60% seen once, with 13% in the top ten. Sample: sorted CD4+, CD8+, or CD8+CD57+ T cells (not recorded which) from PBMCs. The receptors were sampled from a human donor with aplastic anemia.

CDR3 DNA sequence: TGTGCCATCAGCGGGACCCATAGGACCTATGGCTACACCTTC. As protein: CAISGTHRTYGYTF. The chain employs TRBV10-3 and TRBJ1-2; the D gene is possibly TRBD1 (5 bases). The V and J ends lost 6 bases and 4 bases respectively, with 15 bases between them. In germline, CDR1 is ENHRY, CDR2 SYGVKD. This CDR3 is 14 amino acids long.

CDR3 bases: TGTGCCAGCAGCCTCAGGGAATTTGGTGAAAAACTGTTTTTT. Its translation is CASSLREFGEKLFF. V and J are TRBV28 and TRBJ1-4; weak D call: TRBD1 (5 bases). CDR3 length equals 14 residues. Per the germline V gene, CDR1 is MDHEN and CDR2 is SYDVKM. V was shortened by 6 bases and J by 7 bases, with 15 bases between the two germline ends.

In its sample, this clonotype was seen many times. The chain carries TRBV5-1 and TRBJ1-5, with D perhaps TRBD1 (6 bases). The CDR3 extends over 17 amino acids. Per germline, CDR1 SGHRS and CDR2 YFSETQ. Trimming left V 4 bases short and J 3 bases short, with 20 bases between. The CDR3 DNA follows: TGCGCCAGCAGCCTTCGATCAGACAGGTTAGACAATCAGCCCCAGCATTTT. It specifies CASSLRSDRLDNQPQHF.

V is TRBV20-1 and J is TRBJ2-7; TRBD1 agrees at 8 bases. The CDR3 is 13 residues long. V shed 3 bases, J shed 4 bases, and the junction held 5 bases outside the gene matches. Germline V gene lookup returns CDR1 DFQATT and CDR2 SNEGSKA (reference sequence). CDR3 region: CSAREDRAYEQYF. The CDR3 nucleotides read TGCAGTGCTAGGGAGGACAGGGCTTACGAGCAGTACTTC.

Comment on this clonotype: One base away lies a much larger clone, so this may be a sequencing read error. The chain links TRBV7-3 to TRBJ1-3; TRBD1 matches at 7 bases. The CDR3 extends over 16 amino acids. CDR1 and CDR2 (germline): SGHTA, FQGTGA. DNA for the CDR3: TGTGCCAGCAGCTCCGGGACAGAAAGCTCTGGAAACACCATGTATTTT. It specifies CASSSGTESSGNTMYF.

The CDR3 here is CASSPPSGGTQYF. The CDR3 nucleotides are TGTGCCAGCAGCCCCCCAAGTGGAGGGACCCAGTACTTC. This chain uses TRBV7-9 with TRBJ2-5; possible D gene TRBD2, 5 bases. This CDR3 has 13 amino acids. Germline V gene data show CDR1 as SEHNR and CDR2 as FQNEAQ (reference sequence). V was cut by 5 bases and J by 7 bases, with 14 bases left in between.

The rearrangement links TRBV11-1 to TRBJ2-1; 14 nucleotides agree with TRBD2. The CDR3 length is 16 residues. The germline gives CDR1 SGHAT, CDR2 FQDESV (reference sequence). V lost 4 bases to trimming and J lost 5 bases; unmatched junction nucleotides: 4. CDR3 nucleotides: TGTGCCAGCAGCTCTGCGACTAGCGGGAGGGACAATGAGCAGTTCTTC. Its protein product is CASSSATSGRDNEQFF.

This clonotype has only a few counts. The J gene is TRBJ2-2, the V gene TRBV24-1; D not certain. Germline CDR1 is KGHDR and CDR2 is SFDVKD. CDR3 length: 14 amino acids. Trimming stripped 5 bases from V and 4 bases from J, with 10 bases between. CDR3 loop: CATSALQSTGELFF. Written as DNA, the CDR3 is TGTGCCACCAGTGCCCTGCAGAGCACCGGGGAGCTGTTTTTT.

This clonotype was detected a few times. This chain joins TRBV15 and TRBJ2-5; the match to TRBD2 covers 11 bases. Germline CDR1 is LNHNV and CDR2 is YYDKDF (reference sequence). V dropped 7 bases and J dropped 1; count of bases not matched to a gene: 8. CDR3 length equals 16 residues. In DNA form, the CDR3 reads TGTGCCACCATGGCCCGACTAGCGGGACTCCAAGAGACCCAGTACTTC. Residues: CATMARLAGLQETQYF.